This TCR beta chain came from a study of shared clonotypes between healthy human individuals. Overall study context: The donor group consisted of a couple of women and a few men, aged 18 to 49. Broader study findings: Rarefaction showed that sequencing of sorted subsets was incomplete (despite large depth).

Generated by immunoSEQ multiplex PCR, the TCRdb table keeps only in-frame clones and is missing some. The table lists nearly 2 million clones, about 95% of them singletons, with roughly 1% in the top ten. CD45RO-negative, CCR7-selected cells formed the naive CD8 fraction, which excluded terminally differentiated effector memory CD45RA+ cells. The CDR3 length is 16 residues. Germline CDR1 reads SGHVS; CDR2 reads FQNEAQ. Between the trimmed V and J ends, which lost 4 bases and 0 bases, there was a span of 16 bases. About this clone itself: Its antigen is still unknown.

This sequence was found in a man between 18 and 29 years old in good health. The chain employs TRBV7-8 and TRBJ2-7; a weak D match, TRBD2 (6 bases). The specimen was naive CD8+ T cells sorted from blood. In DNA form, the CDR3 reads TGTGCCAGCAGCTGGGAGGACGCAGGGCCCTCCTACGAGCAGTACTTC. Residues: CASSWEDAGPSYEQYF. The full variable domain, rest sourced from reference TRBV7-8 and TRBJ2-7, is GAGVSQSPRYKVAKRGQDVALRCDPISGHVSLFWYQQALGQGPEFLTYFQNEAQLDKSGLPSDRFFAERPEGSVSTLKIQRTQQEDSAVYLCASSWEDAGPSYEQYFGPGTRLTVT.